Shown below are 15 T cell receptor beta chains from a single sample sequenced in a study of beta chain features in type 1 diabetes. Sequenced material consisted of expressed TCRB transcripts (all of the isolated RNA was reverse transcribed). Sequencing was performed with immunoSEQ multiplex PCR; in TCRdb, only in-frame clones are kept and a portion is missing. The table records 500,000 to 800,000 clones, around an eighth of them present only once. These TCRs are of unknown antigen specificity. Study outcomes and limitations: Shorter TCRB CDR3s, moderately but significantly so, marked every one of the four CD4+ subsets in Type 1 diabetes patients.

Sequencing was performed on naive CD4+ T cells from blood. These receptors all stem from a young man with type 1 diabetes.

The chain combines TRBV30 with TRBJ2-5, with D unclear. Per the germline V gene, CDR1 is GTSNPN and CDR2 is SVGIG (reference sequence). V lost 5 bases and J lost 9, with 13 bases in between. The CDR3 runs 11 residues. The CDR3 is CAWGLRLAQYF. The CDR3 DNA reads TGTGCCTGGGGGTTGCGTTTGGCCCAGTACTTC.

This clone was seen a few times. The genes are TRBV7-3 and TRBJ2-2; D uncertain. V was clipped by 2 bases and J by 5 bases, with 6 bases between them. CDR1 and CDR2 (germline): SGHTA, FQGTGA. This CDR3 contains 13 residues. As DNA, the CDR3 is TGTGCCAGCAGCTTAGGTCAGACCGGGGAGCTGTTTTTT. Its translation: CASSLGQTGELFF.

This clone appeared a few times. This chain links TRBV5-4 with TRBJ1-5; TRBD1 matches at 7 bases. The CDR3 totals 14 residues. V lost 0 bases, J lost 5 bases, and 2 bases stayed unmatched. Germline-derived CDR1 and CDR2 are SGHNT and YYREEE (reference sequence). This CDR3 is CASSLGQGYQPQHF. CDR3 bases: TGTGCCAGCAGCTTGGGACAGGGTTATCAGCCCCAGCATTTT.

The V call is TRBV6-6, the J call TRBJ2-7; perhaps D is TRBD1 or TRBD2 (5 bases each). Trimming cost V 7 bases and J 4 bases, with 17 bases left between them. The CDR3 consists of 14 residues. Germline loops: CDR1 MNHNY, CDR2 SVGAGI (reference sequence). Written as DNA, the CDR3 is TGTGCCAGCACCTCCCAGGGAGCGACTTACGAGCAGTACTTC. Encoded protein: CASTSQGATYEQYF.

This clone appeared a few times. This chain joins TRBV18 and TRBJ1-1, with D possibly matching TRBD1 (5 bases). V lost 6 bases and J 1 base, leaving 12 bases between the germline ends. The germline gives CDR1 KGHSH, CDR2 LQKENI. The CDR3 is 14 amino acids. The CDR3 bases are TGTGCCAGCTCCCCGGGACTAGGGAACACTGAAGCTTTCTTT. Translating it yields CASSPGLGNTEAFF.

This clone was counted only a few times. This chain links TRBV5-8 with TRBJ1-2, with no clear D. The ends were cut back, 1 base at V and 2 bases at J, with 9 bases in the middle. The germline V gene has CDR1 SGHTS and CDR2 YDEGEE. The CDR3 extends over 14 amino acids. CDR3 residues: CASSLLTLNYGYTF. DNA for the CDR3: TGTGCCAGCAGCTTGTTAACCCTGAACTATGGCTACACCTTC.

This clone was picked up a small number of times. V gene TRBV5-1 combines with J gene TRBJ1-5; the D gene is possibly TRBD1 (5 bases). V lost 1 base to trimming and J lost 9 bases, with 11 bases between them. CDR3 length: 13 amino acids. CDR1 is SGHRS, CDR2 YFSETQ, per germline. The CDR3 here is CASSLNQGMPQHF. CDR3 in DNA: TGCGCCAGCAGCTTGAATCAGGGTATGCCCCAGCATTTT.

This CDR3 is CASSLMVTGELFF. CDR3 bases: TGTGCCAGCAGCTTGATGGTCACCGGGGAGCTGTTTTTT. The chain links TRBV5-4 to TRBJ2-2; D is unresolved. Looked up from germline, CDR1 is SGHNT and CDR2 is YYREEE (reference sequence). V was clipped by 1 base and J by 4 bases, with 5 bases between them. The CDR3 extends over 13 amino acids.

This clone was recorded a few times. DNA of the CDR3: TGTGCCGGCCGGGACCGTAACTATGGCTACACCTTC. Its protein product is CAGRDRNYGYTF. The chain has TRBV30 and TRBJ1-2; the D gene is possibly TRBD1 (5 bases). This CDR3 is built from 12 residues. Germline loops: CDR1 GTSNPN, CDR2 SVGIG (reference sequence). Trimming took 8 bases from V and 1 from J, leaving 11 bases between them.

The chain joins TRBV7-2 to TRBJ2-7; D not certain. The V end lost 4 bases, the J end lost 3 bases, and 13 bases lay between the germline ends. Germline V lookup: CDR1 SGHTA, CDR2 FQGNSA. The CDR3 contains 14 residues. This CDR3 reads CASSSRHKSYEQYF. The CDR3 bases are TGTGCCAGCAGCTCCCGGCACAAGAGCTACGAGCAGTACTTC.

Ten or more counts support this clone. J is TRBJ2-6 and V is TRBV7-9, with no clear D. With 6 bases removed from V and 2 bases from J, the gap between germline ends came to 14 bases. The CDR3 covers 16 residues. Looked up from germline, CDR1 is SEHNR and CDR2 is FQNEAQ (reference sequence). Written as DNA, the CDR3 is TGTGCCAGCAGTTCCCTTCCGGCGCCTGGGGCCAACGTCCTGACTTTC. Encoded protein: CASSSLPAPGANVLTF.

The chain recombines TRBV27 with TRBJ1-5, with 10 positions matching TRBD1. The CDR3 loop spans 15 amino acids. With 6 bases clipped from V and 9 bases from J, the junction kept 11 bases outside the gene matches. Germline loops: CDR1 MNHEY, CDR2 SMNVEV (reference sequence). CDR3 region: CASRQAGTGDGPQHF. CDR3 bases: TGTGCCAGCAGACAAGCCGGGACAGGGGATGGGCCCCAGCATTTT.

This clone was counted only a few times. The gene calls are TRBV5-4 and TRBJ1-1; 7 positions agree with TRBD1. Trimming cost V 4 bases and J 1 base; bases outside gene matches: 7. In germline, CDR1 is SGHNT, CDR2 YYREEE (reference sequence). This CDR3 is 15 amino acids long. The CDR3 DNA reads TGTGCCAGCAGCCGGCCGGGACAGAGGAACACTGAAGCTTTCTTT. This encodes CASSRPGQRNTEAFF. The full variable domain, its missing parts supplied by reference TRBV5-4 and TRBJ1-1, is ETGVTQSPTHLIKTRGQQVTLRCSSQSGHNTVSWYQQALGQGPQFIFQYYREEENGRGNFPPRFSGLQFPNYSSELNVNALELDDSALYLCASSRPGQRNTEAFFGQGTRLTVV.

The chain combines TRBV9 with TRBJ2-7; 9 bases agree with TRBD1. The CDR3 has 14 amino acids. V shed 5 bases, J shed 6 bases, and the junction held 9 bases outside the gene matches. The germline gives CDR1 SGDLS, CDR2 YYNGEE. The chain's CDR3 is CASRRTGDRGEQYF. CDR3 DNA: TGTGCCAGCAGAAGGACAGGGGATAGGGGCGAGCAGTACTTC.

This clone was counted a few times. The rearrangement uses TRBV7-2 and TRBJ2-1; 11 bases are a match to TRBD2. V shed 6 bases, J shed 4 bases, and the junction held 14 bases outside the gene matches. CDR1 SGHTA and CDR2 FQGNSA come from the germline V gene. This CDR3 spans 18 amino acids. The CDR3 bases are TGTGCCAGCAGTCGAATCCTAGGACTAGCGGGCCAGTACAATGAGCAGTTCTTC. Its protein is CASSRILGLAGQYNEQFF.